A selection of T cell receptor beta chains follows, all from one sample in a study of T cell repertoires in cytomegalovirus infection. TCRdb passed the reads through MiXCR, listing each CDR3 protein once. There are about 920,000 distinct CDR3 sequences in the sample; approximately 31% occur only once, and roughly 12% lies in the top ten. Their antigens are not known. The specimen was cultured CD8+ T cells from PBMCs, collected from culture after CMV antigen stimulation. The receptors stem from a human donor in good health (CMV status not recorded). Some clones in this sample may be carry-over from other donors' samples. CDR3s include the opening cysteine and the closing phenylalanine or tryptophan. A D gene is named only where the DNA matches it firmly. The size entry is marked missing in some rows and otherwise reads once, few, many or a size class.

TRBV6-2/TRBV6-3	16	NA	NA	TRBJ1-5	CASSYVDGLSNQPQHF	TGTGCCAGCAGTTACGTGGACGGACTTAGCAATCAGCCCCAGCATTTT
TRBV27	17	NA	NA	TRBJ2-1	CASSLHSAPSSYNEQFF	TGTGCCAGCAGTTTACACTCAGCCCCTAGCTCCTACAATGAGCAGTTCTTC
TRBV3-1	15	NA	TRBD1	TRBJ2-7	CASSQVDRVSYEQYF	TGTGCCAGCAGCCAGGTCGACAGGGTATCCTACGAGCAGTACTTC
TRBV7-2	13	many	NA	TRBJ2-7	CASSLVQHYEQYF	TGTGCCAGCAGCTTAGTACAGCACTACGAGCAGTACTTC
TRBV27	15	NA	TRBD1	TRBJ1-4	CASSSPRDREEKLFF	TGTGCCAGCAGTTCACCGCGGGACAGGGAGGAAAAACTGTTTTTT
TRBV27	17	NA	TRBD1	TRBJ1-4	CASSFRSQGLRNEKLFF	TGTGCCAGCAGTTTTCGGTCACAGGGGTTAAGGAATGAAAAACTGTTTTTT
TRBV4-3	17	NA	TRBD1	TRBJ1-3	CASSQDRRGRYGNTRYF	TGCGCCAGCAGCCAAGATCGGAGGGGGCGATATGGAAACACCAGATATTTT
TRBV27	12	few	NA	TRBJ1-2	CASSPRPGEYTF	TGTGCCAGCAGTCCCCGACCGGGGGAGTACACCTTC
TRBV7-6	12	NA	NA	TRBJ2-1	CASSQNYNEQFF	TGTGCCAGCAGTCAAAACTACAATGAGCAGTTCTTC
TRBV27	16	NA	TRBD1	TRBJ1-2	CASSPRTGITFYGYTF	TGTGCCAGCAGTCCCCGGACAGGAATAACATTCTATGGCTACACCTTC
TRBV24-1	15	NA	NA	TRBJ1-3	CALHALSFSGNTIYF	TGTGCCCTACATGCCCTTTCTTTCTCTGGAAACACCATATATTTT
TRBV6-5	13	few	TRBD1	TRBJ1-2	CATWTGVLYGYTF	TGTGCCACCTGGACAGGGGTATTATATGGCTACACCTTC
TRBV14	17	NA	NA	TRBJ2-7	CASSQVGVASYSYEQYF	TGTGCCAGCAGCCAAGTGGGCGTCGCCAGTTATTCTTACGAGCAGTACTTC
TRBV19	15	once	NA	TRBJ2-2	CASMDEGGRVGELFF	TGTGCCAGTATGGATGAGGGGGGGCGTGTCGGGGAGCTGTTTTTT
TRBV4-1	15	NA	TRBD1	TRBJ2-5	CASSHFFRDRETQYF	TGCGCCAGCAGCCACTTCTTCCGGGACAGGGAGACCCAGTACTTC
TRBV7-8	11	NA	NA	TRBJ2-1	CASSLALMAFF	TGTGCCAGCAGCTTAGCGTTAATGGCGTTCTTC
TRBV6-5	16	NA	TRBD1	TRBJ1-2	CASSYSAADRVYGYTF	TGTGCCAGCAGTTACTCGGCCGCGGACAGGGTCTATGGCTACACCTTC
TRBV7-9	13	NA	NA	TRBJ1-6	CASSLVGNSPLHF	TGTGCCAGCAGCTTAGTCGGAAATTCACCCCTCCACTTT
TRBV29-1	14	NA	NA	TRBJ1-2	CSVDGQSNNYGYTF	TGCAGCGTGGACGGACAGTCAAATAACTATGGCTACACCTTC
TRBV19	18	few	NA	TRBJ1-1	CASGYTREYARLNTEAFF	TGTGCCAGTGGATATACCAGGGAGTACGCCAGACTGAACACTGAAGCTTTCTTT
TRBV7-9	18	few	TRBD2	TRBJ2-3	CASSLEPSGLSSTDTQYF	TGTGCCAGCAGCTTAGAACCTAGCGGCTTATCTAGCACAGATACGCAGTATTTT
TRBV7-6	13	NA	NA	TRBJ1-1	CASSKGSYTEAFF	TGTGCCAGCAGCAAGGGATCCTACACTGAAGCTTTCTTT
TRBV9	16	NA	TRBD1	TRBJ1-1	CASSVDPGGLWTEAFF	TGTGCCAGCAGCGTAGATCCAGGGGGCTTGTGGACTGAAGCTTTCTTT
TRBV7-6	12	NA	NA	TRBJ1-6	CASTGTGRILHF	TGTGCCAGCACCGGAACAGGGAGGATCCTCCACTTT
TRBV7-4	13	NA	NA	TRBJ1-5	CASSEGWGQPQHF	TGTGCCAGCAGCGAAGGGTGGGGTCAGCCCCAGCATTTT
TRBV28	16	NA	TRBD1	TRBJ2-7	CASSLIMGQISYEQYF	TGTGCCAGCAGTTTAATTATGGGACAGATCTCCTACGAGCAGTACTTC
TRBV7-9	13	few	NA	TRBJ1-1	CASSLVGEPEAFF	TGTGCCAGCAGCTTAGTTGGGGAGCCTGAAGCTTTCTTT
TRBV7-6	13	NA	NA	TRBJ2-7	CASSTTTGLEQYF	TGTGCCAGCAGCACAACTACAGGGCTCGAGCAGTACTTC
TRBV28	15	NA	NA	TRBJ1-4	CASSLVRLTNEKLFF	TGTGCCAGCAGTTTAGTCAGGCTAACTAATGAAAAACTGTTTTTT
TRBV6-8	17	few	NA	TRBJ1-5	CASSYTIPSYSNQPQHF	TGTGCCAGCAGTTACACCATACCTTCTTATAGCAATCAGCCCCAGCATTTT
TRBV4-1	16	NA	NA	TRBJ1-6	CASSQETGTLNSPLHF	TGCGCCAGCAGCCAAGAGACCGGGACACTTAATTCACCCCTCCACTTT
TRBV10-3	18	NA	TRBD2	TRBJ2-3	CAIQGSSGGQFSTDTQYF	TGTGCCATCCAGGGCTCTAGCGGGGGGCAGTTTAGCACAGATACGCAGTATTTT
TRBV24-1	15	few	NA	TRBJ2-1	CATSVGRMFNNEQFF	TGTGCCACCAGTGTAGGTAGGATGTTTAACAATGAGCAGTTCTTC
TRBV28	15	many	TRBD1	TRBJ2-1	CASSGSDRVTNEQFF	TGTGCCAGCAGTGGGTCGGACAGGGTAACCAATGAGCAGTTCTTC
TRBV19	15	NA	NA	TRBJ2-3	CASTSRDASTDTQYF	TGTGCCAGTACTTCCCGGGACGCCAGCACAGATACGCAGTATTTT